The next 32 T cell receptor beta chains were all read from a single sample in a study of blood T cells in healthy people across ages. With a J-beta primer mix and a sample-barcoded 5' primer, a second PCR ran about 7 to 12 cycles. TCRdb re-analysed the 5' RACE reads in MiXCR, keeping a single row per CDR3 protein. The top ten clones hold around 0.75% of a sample with more than 900,000 distinct CDR3 sequences, under 30% of them seen once. These data were also filed under a second study, of T cells of mothers and their children.

The sequencing input was blood. These receptors came from a girl aged 2-10 years in good health.

This clonotype was seen more than once but under ten times. The V gene is TRBV11-2, the J gene TRBJ2-5, with D possibly TRBD1 on 6 matching bases. V dropped 9 bases and J dropped 1 base, with 12 bases sitting between them. This CDR3 is built from 13 residues. Germline CDR1 reads SGHAT; CDR2 reads FQNNGV. In DNA form, the CDR3 reads TGTGCCAGTCTCAGGGGAAGCCAAGAGACCCAGTACTTC. This sequence encodes CASLRGSQETQYF.

The chain has TRBV11-2 and TRBJ2-2, with a weak D call TRBD1 (5 bases). Trimming took 5 bases from V and 3 from J, leaving 13 bases between them. The CDR3 is made up of 15 amino acids. Germline assignment: CDR1 SGHAT and CDR2 FQNNGV. The CDR3 region has the DNA TGTGCCAGCAGCCCTATGACAGAGTACACCGGGGAGCTGTTTTTT. As protein: CASSPMTEYTGELFF. Using reference TRBV11-2 and TRBJ2-2 for the parts outside the CDR3, the full variable domain is EAGVAQSPRYKIIEKRQSVAFWCNPISGHATLYWYQQILGQGPKLLIQFQNNGVVDDSQLPKDRFSAERLKGVDSTLKIQPAKLEDSAVYLCASSPMTEYTGELFFGEGSRLTVL.

This clonotype was seen ten or more times. The gene calls are TRBV12-3 or TRBV12-4 and TRBJ2-7; TRBD1 might be the D (5 bases). Trimming pared 2 bases from V and 3 bases from J, leaving 17 bases between. This CDR3 comprises 16 residues. The chain's CDR3 is CASSLSLEGANYEQYF. The CDR3 nucleotides read TGTGCCAGCAGTTTATCCCTAGAAGGGGCAAACTACGAGCAGTACTTC.

The V call is TRBV11-2, the J call TRBJ2-5; D could derive from TRBD1 or TRBD2 (6 bases each). The J call may be faulty, since TRBJ2-1 better matches the DNA end. Per the germline V gene, CDR1 is SGHAT and CDR2 is FQNNGV. This CDR3 has 16 residues. CDR3 coding DNA: TGTGCCAGCAGCTTAGAATCCCTAGGGACACTAGCTGAGCAGTTCTTC. This translates into CASSLESLGTLAEQFF.

The chain employs TRBV10-3 and TRBJ2-5; the match to TRBD1 covers 8 bases. The CDR3 is 16 amino acids. After removal of 0 bases from V and 3 bases from J, the junction contained 6 bases not matched to a gene. Per germline, CDR1 ENHRY and CDR2 SYGVKD. CDR3 coding DNA: TGTGCCATCAGTGAGTCCCCCGAGACAGGGGAAGAGACCCAGTACTTC. It translates to CAISESPETGEETQYF.

This clonotype was seen a handful of times. This rearrangement joins TRBV13 to TRBJ1-4; a possible D gene is TRBD1 (6 bases). V was trimmed by 5 bases and J by 8 bases, leaving 15 bases between them. This CDR3 comprises 14 residues. Per the germline V gene, CDR1 is PRHDT and CDR2 is FYEKMQ (reference sequence). The CDR3 reads CASSMTGGREKLFF. In DNA form, the CDR3 reads TGTGCCAGCAGCATGACAGGCGGCCGGGAAAAACTGTTTTTT.

J is TRBJ2-1 and V is TRBV13; D tentatively fits TRBD1 or TRBD2 (6 bases each). V lost 6 bases, J lost 8 bases, and 23 bases lay in between. Germline values: CDR1 PRHDT, CDR2 FYEKMQ (reference sequence). This CDR3 contains 16 residues. CDR3 sequence: CASSSIPSRGGDEQFF. CDR3 DNA: TGTGCCAGCAGTTCTATCCCTTCCAGGGGAGGCGATGAGCAGTTCTTC.

This clonotype was observed a few times. The chain uses TRBV12-3 or TRBV12-4 and TRBJ2-3; D not certain. This CDR3 has 13 residues. Trimming removed 2 bases from V and 6 bases from J, with 9 bases in between. The CDR3 coding sequence is TGTGCCAGCAGTTTAATGGAGAGGGATACGCAGTATTTT. Translated: CASSLMERDTQYF.

This clonotype was seen a few times. The gene calls are TRBV9 and TRBJ2-1, with TRBD2 matching 7 bases. Germline CDR1 is SGDLS and CDR2 is YYNGEE. This CDR3 region has 19 residues. V shed 0 bases and J 4 bases; nucleotides not matched to a gene: 16. The CDR3 spells CASSVDYSSGGLPYNEQFF. The CDR3 DNA reads as TGTGCCAGCAGCGTAGATTATAGTTCTGGGGGACTACCATACAATGAGCAGTTCTTC.

This clonotype occurred a few times. The chain has TRBV7-3 and TRBJ2-7; D is perhaps TRBD1 (6 bases). Between the trimmed V and J ends, which lost 10 bases and 3 bases, there was a span of 22 bases. Per germline, CDR1 SGHTA and CDR2 FQGTGA. The CDR3 sequence is 15 residues long. CDR3: CAIPRSGPRGYEQYF. The CDR3 region has the DNA TGTGCCATCCCGAGGTCAGGACCCAGGGGCTACGAGCAGTACTTC. The full variable domain, with the rest looked up from reference TRBV7-3 and TRBJ2-7, is GAGVSQTPSNKVTEKGKYVELRCDPISGHTALYWYRQSLGQGPEFLIYFQGTGAADDSGLPNDRFFAVRPEGSVSTLKIQRTERGDSAVYLCAIPRSGPRGYEQYFGPGTRLTVT.

This clonotype showed up many times. One end of the junction varies from germline; a read error may be responsible. V gene TRBV15 combines with J gene TRBJ2-3, with D perhaps assigned TRBD1 or TRBD2 (5 bases each). Germline-derived CDR1 and CDR2 are LNHNV and YYDKDF (reference sequence). The CDR3 covers 15 residues. CDR3 region: CATSTDTSGAATGHF. CDR3 in DNA: TGTGCCACCAGCACAGATACCTCTGGAGCGGCCACGGGGCATTTT.

DNA of the CDR3: TGTGCCAGCAGCTTAATGGAGGGGGTCTATGGCTACACCTTC. Amino acid sequence: CASSLMEGVYGYTF. V gene TRBV7-9 combines with J gene TRBJ1-2; D is perhaps TRBD1 (6 bases). The CDR3 runs to 14 residues. V lost 2 bases to trimming and J lost 4 bases, with 11 bases between them. Germline V CDR1 and CDR2: SEHNR, FQNEAQ (reference sequence).

This clonotype came up a few times. The rearrangement links TRBV28 to TRBJ2-5; 9 nucleotides agree with TRBD1. CDR3 length: 14 amino acids. The J segment lost 1 base and the V segment lost 6 bases, leaving 3 bases of the junction unmatched. Germline lookup yields CDR1 MDHEN and CDR2 SYDVKM. The CDR3 sequence is CASRGQGSQETQYF. CDR3 DNA: TGTGCCAGCAGGGGACAGGGATCCCAAGAGACCCAGTACTTC.

V usage is TRBV7-8 and J usage is TRBJ1-1; D remains ambiguous. The V end was cut by 5 bases, the J end by 7 bases, with 8 bases between. The germline V gene encodes CDR1 SGHVS and CDR2 FQNEAQ. The length of the CDR3 is 11 residues. CDR3 sequence (DNA): TGTGCCAGCAGCCGACGGAATGAAGCTTTCTTT. This encodes CASSRRNEAFF. The entire variable domain, with the rest obtained from reference TRBV7-8 and TRBJ1-1, is as follows: GAGVSQSPRYKVAKRGQDVALRCDPISGHVSLFWYQQALGQGPEFLTYFQNEAQLDKSGLPSDRFFAERPEGSVSTLKIQRTQQEDSAVYLCASSRRNEAFFGQGTRLTVV.

This rearrangement joins TRBV5-4 to TRBJ2-1; the D gene is possibly TRBD1 (8 bases). The CDR3 length is 16 residues. Germline lookup yields CDR1 SGHNT and CDR2 YYREEE (reference sequence). Trimming removed 2 bases from V and 4 bases from J, with 16 bases in between. DNA for the CDR3: TGTGCCAGCAGCTTAAAACAGGGGGGGATTTACAATGAGCAGTTCTTC. It yields the protein CASSLKQGGIYNEQFF.

The chain links TRBV6-5 to TRBJ2-2; TRBD2 agrees at 10 bases. This CDR3 contains 14 residues. Trimming cost V 4 bases and J 13 bases; bases outside gene matches: 9. Germline CDR1 is MNHEY and CDR2 is SVGAGI. CDR3 bases: TGTGCCAGCAGTTTTCAGCGGGAGGGCTCAGGGCTGTTTTTT. Translated, it gives CASSFQREGSGLFF.

This clonotype was counted ten times or more. The chain links TRBV27 to TRBJ1-2; tentatively, D is TRBD1 (5 bases). Per the germline V gene, CDR1 is MNHEY and CDR2 is SMNVEV (reference sequence). The CDR3 runs to 14 residues. Trimming pared 3 bases from V and 8 bases from J, leaving 16 bases between. Written as DNA, the CDR3 is TGTGCCAGCAGTTTTCGGGGCGCGGGTCGCGGCTACACCTTC. It is translated as CASSFRGAGRGYTF.

This clonotype appeared many times. The chain combines TRBV3-1 with TRBJ2-5, with D possibly being TRBD2 (6 bases). The CDR3 is made up of 15 amino acids. V was pared by 0 bases and J by 5 bases, with 13 bases between. The germline gives CDR1 LGHDT, CDR2 YNNKEL (reference sequence). In DNA form, the CDR3 reads TGTGCCAGCAGCCAAGACGGGGCGGGGACGGAGACCCAGTACTTC. Its protein is CASSQDGAGTETQYF.

This clonotype was seen more than once but under ten times. The chain couples TRBV7-8 to TRBJ2-7; 7 bases align to TRBD2. The end of the DNA is better explained by TRBJ2-1, so the J call may be wrong. The germline V gene encodes CDR1 SGHVS and CDR2 FQNEAQ. This CDR3 spans 15 amino acids. CDR3 loop: CASSLDGRLHNEQFF. The CDR3 DNA follows: TGTGCCAGCAGCTTGGACGGGAGGCTACACAATGAGCAGTTCTTC.

There are many counts of this clonotype. The chain couples TRBV20-1 to TRBJ2-5, with D unresolved. CDR1 is DFQATT and CDR2 is SNEGSKA in the germline V gene (reference sequence). The CDR3 spans 11 residues. Trimming removed 3 bases at V and 5 bases at J, with 7 bases between. For the CDR3, the DNA is TGCAGTGCTAGTGTCGGGGAGACCCAGTACTTC. Protein sequence: CSASVGETQYF.

The V and J genes are TRBV11-1 and TRBJ2-3; 8 bases fit TRBD1. Germline CDR1 is SGHAT and CDR2 is FQDESV (reference sequence). Trimming took 1 base from V and 0 from J; bases not matched to a gene: 15. The CDR3 is made up of 20 amino acids. The CDR3 sequence is CASSLDITGTGQASTDTQYF. For the CDR3, the DNA is TGTGCCAGCAGCTTAGATATAACCGGGACAGGACAAGCTAGCACAGATACGCAGTATTTT.

CDR3 DNA sequence: TGCGCCAGCAGCCAAGCAGCACAGGGGGGTCTCGGTGGCTACACCTTC. It is translated as CASSQAAQGGLGGYTF. V is TRBV4-1 and J is TRBJ1-2; TRBD1 matches 8 bases. V gave up 1 base and J gave up 7 bases; unmatched junction bases: 11. Per germline, CDR1 MGHRA and CDR2 YSYEKL. There are 16 residues in the CDR3.

The table lists this clonotype with many counts. An end of the junction differs from the germline gene, which may be a read error. The chain has TRBV6-4 and TRBJ2-6, with a possible D match to TRBD1 (6 bases). The germline CDR1 and CDR2 sequences are MRHNA and SNTAGT. The CDR3 is 15 residues long. DNA for the CDR3: TGTGCCAGCAGCGACTCAGGGGCTGGGGCCAACGTCCTGACTTTC. Translating it yields CASSDSGAGANVLTF.

The rearrangement links TRBV20-1 to TRBJ2-7; the D gene is possibly TRBD2 (6 bases). CDR3 length equals 12 residues. Germline assignment: CDR1 DFQATT and CDR2 SNEGSKA (reference sequence). Trimming took off 4 bases at V and 3 bases at J, with 10 bases between the two ends. CDR3 sequence reads: CSATTRSYEQYF. The CDR3 nucleotides are TGCAGTGCTACGACTAGAAGCTACGAGCAGTACTTC.

This clonotype has more than one count but fewer than ten. The rearrangement links TRBV2 to TRBJ1-2, with D possibly TRBD1 on 5 matching bases. Germline CDR1 SNHLY, CDR2 FYNNEI. The CDR3 length is 13 residues. Trimming removed 8 bases from V and 6 bases from J, with 16 bases in between. The CDR3 nucleotides read TGTGCCAGCCCCGGACTTGGGGCGGATGGCTACACCTTC. Protein: CASPGLGADGYTF.

This chain links TRBV7-2 with TRBJ2-7; 13 bases align to TRBD2. V lost 5 bases to trimming and J lost 4 bases; unmatched junction nucleotides: 11. The germline CDR1 and CDR2 sequences are SGHTA and FQGNSA. The CDR3 contains 17 residues. CDR3 sequence reads: CASSLRILAGGLYEQYF. In DNA, the CDR3 is TGTGCCAGCAGCCTAAGAATACTAGCGGGGGGGCTGTACGAGCAGTACTTC.

The table lists this clonotype with many counts. V and J are TRBV6-4 and TRBJ2-3, with TRBD2 matching 9 bases. This CDR3 has 14 residues. V lost 3 bases, J lost 4 bases, and 2 bases stayed unmatched. Looked up from germline, CDR1 is MRHNA and CDR2 is SNTAGT. The DNA of the CDR3 is TGTGCCAGCAGTGAGCGGGAGGGCCCAGATACGCAGTATTTT. This encodes CASSEREGPDTQYF.

This clonotype was detected only a few times. The chain is built from TRBV29-1 and TRBJ1-1, with 9 bases matching TRBD1. J was trimmed by 11 bases and V by 4 bases; bases with no gene match: 14. Germline values: CDR1 SQVTM, CDR2 ANQGSEA. The CDR3 totals 14 residues. The CDR3 region is CSVAPLTGTGSAFF. The DNA for the CDR3 is TGCAGCGTTGCCCCCTTAACCGGGACAGGGTCGGCTTTCTTT. The full variable domain, its missing parts supplied by reference TRBV29-1 and TRBJ1-1, is SAVISQKPSRDICQRGTSLTIQCQVDSQVTMMFWYRQQPGQSLTLIATANQGSEATYESGFVIDKFPISRPNLTFSTLTVSNMSPEDSSIYLCSVAPLTGTGSAFFGQGTRLTVV.

This clonotype was detected a few times. One junction end disagrees with the germline gene, perhaps due to a read error. The chain recombines TRBV10-3 with TRBJ2-5; no reliable D call. The CDR3 is 14 amino acids. Germline-derived CDR1 and CDR2 are ENHRY and SYGVKD. CDR3 sequence (DNA): TGTGCCATCAGTGATGACCTTTCTAAGAGGACCCAGCACTTC. This gives the protein CAISDDLSKRTQHF.

This clonotype was picked up one time. The rearrangement links TRBV10-2 to TRBJ1-2; D is possibly TRBD1 (6 bases). The CDR3 has 14 residues. The germline V gene has CDR1 WSHSY and CDR2 SAAADI. V was trimmed by 7 bases and J by 2 bases, leaving 14 bases between them. The CDR3 DNA reads as TGCGCCAGCAATGGCGTGACAGGAAACTATGGCTACACCTTC. Amino acid sequence: CASNGVTGNYGYTF.

With respect to this clonotype: An end of the junction does not agree with germline; a read error may underlie this. The V gene is TRBV7-9, the J gene TRBJ2-5; D possibly corresponds to TRBD2 (5 bases). The J call may be faulty, since TRBJ2-1 better matches the DNA end. The germline gives CDR1 SEHNR, CDR2 FQNEAQ (reference sequence). This CDR3 is built from 16 residues. CDR3 amino acids: CASSSGGGLFSNGQFF. DNA of the CDR3: TGTGCCAGCAGCTCAGGCGGAGGACTGTTCTCCAATGGGCAGTTCTTC.

This chain uses TRBV7-3 with TRBJ2-5; D remains ambiguous. The J call is in doubt because the DNA end fits TRBJ2-7 better. The CDR3 is made up of 13 amino acids. The germline CDR1 and CDR2 sequences are SGHTA and FQGTGA. In DNA form, the CDR3 reads TGTGCCAGCAGCTTTAGTCTGGACTACGAGCAGTACTTC. This gives the protein CASSFSLDYEQYF.